This TCR beta chain was captured by sequencing in a study of identical twins (dated by TCRdb to the mid-2010s). About the full investigation: TCR alpha and beta repertoires from monozygotic twins, unrelated adults of various ages and cord blood were deep-sequenced to test whether fetal clonotypes persist. To rule out contamination, replicate twin experiments were performed at different times with different library preparation protocols.

There are 14 amino acids in the CDR3, from cysteine to phenylalanine inclusive. The kept DNA is CDR3 alone, 42 bases in frame from the first base. The germline V gene provides CDR1 ENHRY and CDR2 SYGVKD. V has 7 bases trimmed and J has 2 bases trimmed; junction bases matching no gene number 6. Library generation was performed with 5' RACE. Reads for this sample came from an Illumina HiSeq 2000. Template switching added a universal primer binding site, and the final cDNA carried a unique molecular identifier that allowed TCR cDNA molecules to be counted accurately. Specific primers in the conserved constant-segment region were used to synthesize first-strand cDNA for the TCR alpha and beta chains. Each cDNA library was double barcoded, with a SMART-Mk sample barcode plus Illumina barcodes, to control for contamination. TruSeq adapter sequences along with Illumina sample barcodes were introduced in two successive PCR steps. TCR alpha and beta cDNA libraries were sequenced on the Illumina HiSeq platform with custom primers. In the authors' own workflow: MiGEC was used to process raw reads and extract unique molecular identifiers, and MiXCR was used to find CDR3 positions. Recombination models were inferred per individual with the repgenHMM and IGoR tools using an EM algorithm. Shared clonotype analysis was performed with the tcR package in R, normalizing sharing by the product of cloneset sizes. Out-of-frame nonproductive sequences were analyzed to study raw recombination free of thymic and clonal selection effects. TCRdb reanalyzed the raw reads on its own, using fastp at Q25 for trimming and MiXCR for clone calling, and kept in-frame beta chains. CDR3 protein duplicates are merged, each entry listing the most common genes and DNA. The V and J calls reflect TCRdb's pipeline rather than the authors' work. The sample contains 200,000 to 300,000 distinct CDR3 sequences, 10% to 13% of them found a single time. The biggest ten clones account for about a tenth of the sample.

What the work shows at the level of the full study, not this receptor alone: Because the same donors could not be followed over many years, the conclusions relied on cross-sectional statistical analysis. Compared with coincidental sharing between unrelated individuals, out-of-frame TCR alpha sequences shared between twins showed an excess of sequences with low generation probability. Zero-insertion analyses could be partly confounded by invariant T cells such as MAIT and iNKT, though diverse VJ usage argued against such confounding for most clonotypes. Excess twin sharing in beta out-of-frame sequences was weaker because fewer shared sequences lowered the signal-to-noise ratio. In monozygotic twins, recombination models systematically underestimated out-of-frame TCR alpha sharing, but the models matched the sharing seen between unrelated individuals. Abundant cord blood beta clonotypes had fewer insertions, young adult naive repertoires showed a similar but weaker trend, and memory repertoires showed no such trend.

Only healthy Caucasian donors were included. Using Miltenyi CD45RO+ enrichment and human naive T-cell isolation kits, memory (CD45RO+) and naive T cells were isolated from PBMC. This clonotype came up many times. Its binding antigen is unknown. No base quality values were provided; no much bigger clone lies one nucleotide off. This receptor chain uses TRBV10-3 and TRBJ1-1, and 8 junctional nucleotides match TRBD1. Specimen: memory T cells sorted from blood. What the cell subset or site label conveys for this sample: CD45RO+ enriched T cells. This sequence originates from a man over 45 in good health. The CDR3 reads as follows: CAIKPTGVNTEAFF. The nucleotide sequence reads as follows: TGTGCCATCAAGCCGACAGGGGTTAACACTGAAGCTTTCTTT.